The sequence of this TCR beta chain was determined in a study of blood T cell repertoires in COVID-19. Study details: Sources were T cells, B-cell-depleted T cells, or PBMCs; the material itself was cDNA or gDNA.

The CDR3 sequence is 14 residues long. Trimming removed 2 bases from V and 1 base from J, with 8 bases in between. Germline CDR1 and CDR2: MNHNS and SASEGT. TCRdb's table, derived via immunoSEQ multiplex PCR, lists solely in-frame clones and lacks some. The repertoire holds 150,000 or so clones, with roughly 88% as singletons. The sequence derives from a woman between 55 and 75 years old who had recovered from COVID-19. Sequencing used PBMCs or T cells enriched from blood (not recorded which). This sequence joins TRBV6-1 and TRBJ1-1; D is unclear. The CDR3 here is CASSERTRNTEAFF. The DNA for the CDR3 is TGTGCCAGCAGTGAAAGAACACGGAACACTGAAGCTTTCTTT.